This entry describes one T cell receptor beta chain. What this receptor recognizes is not known. From each donor, a roughly 2.6 ml peripheral blood sample was collected into PAXgene tubes and stored at -80 degrees C. Without T cell sorting, total RNA was isolated from whole blood using the PAXgene blood miRNA kit on an automated QIAcube. Deep TCRalpha and TCRbeta repertoire profiling with unique molecular barcoding was performed on peripheral blood of monozygotic twin pairs concordant or discordant for inflammatory bowel disease. Smoking habits were recorded for all twin pairs, and individuals were classified as current, former or never smokers. The data belong to a study of monozygotic twins with inflammatory bowel disease (dated by TCRdb to about 2019). Notes on the research overall: The complete study included 28 monozygotic twin pairs: 19 IBD-discordant Danish pairs and nine German pairs, of which four were IBD-concordant and five were IBD-discordant. Each individual had, on average, about 151 000 unique TCRalpha sequences and 181 000 unique TCRbeta sequences available for analysis. Within discordant pairs, disease-associated traits were sought mainly by comparing IBD patients with their genetically identical healthy co-twins.

The library relied on 5' RACE. For each TCR library, approximately 3,700 ng of total RNA was used. cDNA was synthesized with SMARTScribe reverse transcriptase in eight separate reactions per sample. During cDNA synthesis, template switching introduced unique molecular identifiers that contained a 6-nucleotide sample barcode. Amplification of TCRalpha and TCRbeta cDNA involved two nested PCRs of 16 and 9 cycles, and each PCR was followed by bead purification. Before amplification, the cDNA was both treated with uracil DNA-glycosylase and purified with the QIAquick PCR purification kit. The second PCR was the step at which Illumina TruSeq-compatible adapters and sample-specific barcodes were added. Library quality and concentration were assessed using TapeStation and Qubit, and 5 ng of each library was pooled. Sequencing of the pooled libraries was done on an Illumina HiSeq2500 single-index Rapid Run using custom sequencing primers and 2 x 100 bp reads. For the original study's pipeline: UMI-based consensus assembly with MiGEC version 1.2.6 was used to correct PCR and sequencing errors. MiXCR version 2.1.1 was used for V(D)J alignment, clonotype assembly and CDR3 extraction. To normalise gene usage, clonotype sharing and MAIT/NKT TCR abundance, the top 1000, 10 000 and 20 000 clonotypes in each sample were analysed. Diversity was computed as the inverse Simpson index with the vegan R package after downsampling to 27 000 UMIs. Statistical testing used paired Mann-Whitney U tests on the discordant twin pairs and applied Benjamini-Hochberg correction for multiple testing. Reads reprocessed by TCRdb are summarized as one entry per CDR3 protein sequence, and DNA is absent. The V and J calls and clone size are TCRdb's, not the authors'. This sample's table carries roughly 100,000 distinct CDR3 sequences. The biggest ten clones account for around 1.9% of the sample.

The CDR3 runs 19 residues from the cysteine to the phenylalanine. No DNA has been recorded. From the germline V gene (reference sequence), CDR1 is LNHNV and CDR2 is YYDKDF. The investigation overall reported the following: Different T cell subtypes could not be distinguished in the analysis. Because patients received different immunosuppressive treatments, the repertoires may have picked up extra background noise and variability between individuals. Fewer clonotypes were shared with other individuals by IBD patients than by healthy twins, most markedly in patients showing signs of disease activity. No single strong signal or clonotype linked to IBD turned up in the results, so the idea that one exists was not supported. Measured by the inverse Simpson index, TCRbeta repertoire diversity was lower in IBD patients than in their healthy co-twins. Repertoire similarity did not differ between concordant and discordant twins, possibly due to limited statistical power.

Recombination linked TRBV15 to TRBJ2-1; TCRdb proposes TRBD2, but this gene call is untestable without DNA. The receptor was isolated from a human donor with ulcerative colitis or Crohn's disease, or a healthy co-twin of an affected twin (not recorded which). Sequenced input: blood. The CDR3 sequence is CATSSRLFSGTSGNNEQFF.